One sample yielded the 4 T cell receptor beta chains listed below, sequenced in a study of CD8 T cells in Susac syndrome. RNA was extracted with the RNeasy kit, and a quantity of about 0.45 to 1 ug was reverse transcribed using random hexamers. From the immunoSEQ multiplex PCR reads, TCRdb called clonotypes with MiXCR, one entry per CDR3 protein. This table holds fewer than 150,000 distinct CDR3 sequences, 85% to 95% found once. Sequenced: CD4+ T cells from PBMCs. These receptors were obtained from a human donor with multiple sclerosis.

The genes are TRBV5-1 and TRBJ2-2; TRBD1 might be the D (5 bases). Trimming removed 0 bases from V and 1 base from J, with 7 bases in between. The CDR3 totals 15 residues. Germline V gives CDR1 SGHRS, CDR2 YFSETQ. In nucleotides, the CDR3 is TGCGCCAGCAGCTTGGCCGACAGGAACACCGGGGAGCTGTTTTTT. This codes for CASSLADRNTGELFF.

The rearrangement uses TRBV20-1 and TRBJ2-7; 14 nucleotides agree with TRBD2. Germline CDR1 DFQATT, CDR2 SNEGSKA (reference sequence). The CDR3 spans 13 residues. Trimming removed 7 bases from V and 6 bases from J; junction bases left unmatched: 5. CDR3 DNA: TGCAGTGTCACTGGGACTAGCGGGGGCGAGCAGTACTTC. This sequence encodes CSVTGTSGGEQYF.

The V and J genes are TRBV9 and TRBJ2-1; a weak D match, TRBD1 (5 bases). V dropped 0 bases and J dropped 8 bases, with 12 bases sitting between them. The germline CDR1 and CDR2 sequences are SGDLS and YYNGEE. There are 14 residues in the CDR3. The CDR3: CASSVGIRVDEQFF. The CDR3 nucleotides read TGTGCCAGCAGCGTAGGGATCAGGGTTGATGAGCAGTTCTTC.

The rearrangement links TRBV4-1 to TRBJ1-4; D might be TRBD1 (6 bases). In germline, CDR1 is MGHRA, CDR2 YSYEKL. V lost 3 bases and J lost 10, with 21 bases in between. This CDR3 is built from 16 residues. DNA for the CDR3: TGCGCCAGCAGCCAGCGCGAGGGGGGACCCGACTTAAAACTGTTTTTT. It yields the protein CASSQREGGPDLKLFF.